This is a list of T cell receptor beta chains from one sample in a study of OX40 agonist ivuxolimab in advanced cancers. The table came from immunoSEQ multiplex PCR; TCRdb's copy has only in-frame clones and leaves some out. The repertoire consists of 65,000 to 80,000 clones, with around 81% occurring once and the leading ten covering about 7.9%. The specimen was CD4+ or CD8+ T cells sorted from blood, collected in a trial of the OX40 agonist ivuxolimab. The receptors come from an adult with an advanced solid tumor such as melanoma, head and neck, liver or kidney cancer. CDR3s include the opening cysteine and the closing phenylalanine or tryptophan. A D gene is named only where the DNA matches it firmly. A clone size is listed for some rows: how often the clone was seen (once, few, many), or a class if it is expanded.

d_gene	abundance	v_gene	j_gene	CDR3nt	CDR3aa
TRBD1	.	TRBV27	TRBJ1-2	TGTGCCAGCAGTTTATCCCGGACAGGCTATGGCTACACCTTC	CASSLSRTGYGYTF
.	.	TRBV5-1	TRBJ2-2	TGCGCCAGCAGACTAGCTACGAACACCGGGGAGCTGTTTTTT	CASRLATNTGELFF
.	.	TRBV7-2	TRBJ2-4	TGTGCCAGCAGGTCAGGCAACAGTAACATTCAGTACTTC	CASRSGNSNIQYF
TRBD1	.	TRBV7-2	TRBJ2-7	TGTGCCAGCAGCTTGGGACAGGTTTACGAGCAGTACTTC	CASSLGQVYEQYF
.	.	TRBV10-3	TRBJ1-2	TGTGCCATCAGTGAAGCAGGGGACGGTGGCTACACCTTC	CAISEAGDGGYTF
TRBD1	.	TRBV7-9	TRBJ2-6	TGTGCCAGCAGCGGCCGGGACAGGAGCCTCGCTGGGGCCAACGTCCTGACTTTC	CASSGRDRSLAGANVLTF
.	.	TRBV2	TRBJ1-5	TGTGCCAGCAGTGGAGAGGGGGATAATCAGCCCCAGCATTTT	CASSGEGDNQPQHF
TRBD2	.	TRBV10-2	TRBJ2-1	TGCGCCAGCAGTGACCCGACTAGCGGGAGGTTCCGAAGCTCCTACAATGAGCAGTTCTTC	CASSDPTSGRFRSSYNEQFF
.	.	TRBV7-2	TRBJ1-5	TGTGCCAGCAGCTCCTTCTATAGCAATCAGCCCCAGCATTTT	CASSSFYSNQPQHF
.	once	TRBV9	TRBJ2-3	TGTGCCAGCAGCGTAGAACTCGACACAGATACGCAGTATTTT	CASSVELDTDTQYF
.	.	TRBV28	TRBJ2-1	TGTGCCAGCACAGGGTTCTCCTACAATGAGCAGTTCTTC	CASTGFSYNEQFF
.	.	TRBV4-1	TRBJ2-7	TGCGCCAGCAGCCAGCCTCGACAGGGACTCTACGAGCAGTACTTC	CASSQPRQGLYEQYF
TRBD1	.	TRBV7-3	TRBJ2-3	TGTGCCAGCAGCTTAGGATTCCAGGGGGCAGATACGCAGTATTTT	CASSLGFQGADTQYF
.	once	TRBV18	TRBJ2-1	TGTGCCAGCTTACCACGGGGAAATGAGCAGTTCTTC	CASLPRGNEQFF
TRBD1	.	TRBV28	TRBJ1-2	TGTGCCAGCAGGCTACAGGGGGCGATGAACTATGGCTACACCTTC	CASRLQGAMNYGYTF
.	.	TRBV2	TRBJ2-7	TGTGCCACCGCGGACGAGTCCTACGAGCAGTACTTC	CATADESYEQYF
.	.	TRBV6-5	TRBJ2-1	TGTGCCAGCAGCAAGGGGTGGGAGCCCTACAATGAGCAGTTCTTC	CASSKGWEPYNEQFF
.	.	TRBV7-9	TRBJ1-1	TGTGCCAGCAGCTTGAAGTGGAACACTGAAGCTTTCTTT	CASSLKWNTEAFF
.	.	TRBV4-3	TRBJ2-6	TGCGCCAGCAGCCAGACACGTCGAACGGCCAACGTCCTGACTTTC	CASSQTRRTANVLTF
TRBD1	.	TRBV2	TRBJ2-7	TGTGCCAGCCGCATGCAGGGGGACAGGGAGCAGTACTTC	CASRMQGDREQYF
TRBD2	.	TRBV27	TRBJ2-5	TGTGCCAGCGCATTGGGGACTAGCGGGGGGGCTAGTTTTTCCCAAGAGACCCAGTACTTC	CASALGTSGGASFSQETQYF
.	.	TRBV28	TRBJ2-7	TGTGCCAGCAGTTTAAGATCCTACGAGCAGTACTTC	CASSLRSYEQYF
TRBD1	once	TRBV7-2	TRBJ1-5	TGTGCCAGCAGCTCGTACGGGACAGGGGTTCAGCCCCAGCATTTT	CASSSYGTGVQPQHF
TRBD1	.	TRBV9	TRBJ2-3	TGTGCCAGCAGCGTCGACAGGGATCGGGACACAGATACGCAGTATTTT	CASSVDRDRDTDTQYF
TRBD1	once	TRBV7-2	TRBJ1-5	TGTGCCAGCAGCTTATACAGGGGGGAAAATCAGCCCCAGCATTTT	CASSLYRGENQPQHF
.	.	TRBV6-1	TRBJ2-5	TGTGCCAGCAGTGCTCAAACAGGGAGGGAGACCCAGTACTTC	CASSAQTGRETQYF
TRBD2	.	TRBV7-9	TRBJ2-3	TGTGCCAGCAGCTTTCGGTGGGTAGCGGGAAACACAGATACGCAGTATTTT	CASSFRWVAGNTDTQYF
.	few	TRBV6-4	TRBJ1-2	TGTGCCAGCAGGTCGGGGGGTACAGATGGCTACACCTTC	CASRSGGTDGYTF
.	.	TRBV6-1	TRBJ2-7	TGTGCCAGCAGGAACTCAGAGGGGCACTACGAGCAGTACTTC	CASRNSEGHYEQYF
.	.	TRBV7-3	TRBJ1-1	TGTGCCAGCAGCCTCGGACAGTTGAACACTGAAGCTTTCTTT	CASSLGQLNTEAFF
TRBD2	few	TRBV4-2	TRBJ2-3	TGTGCCAGCAGCCCCGGGACTAGCGGGAGTACTAGCACAGATACGCAGTATTTT	CASSPGTSGSTSTDTQYF
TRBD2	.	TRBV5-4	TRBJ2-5	TGTGCCAGTCTACTAGCGGGAGGGAAAGAGACCCAGTACTTC	CASLLAGGKETQYF
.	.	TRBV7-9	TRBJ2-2	TGTGCCAGCAGCTTGGGGGACACCGGGGAGCTGTTTTTT	CASSLGDTGELFF
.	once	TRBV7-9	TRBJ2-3	TGTGCCAGCAGCTTATCCGGGGACACAGATACGCAGTATTTT	CASSLSGDTDTQYF
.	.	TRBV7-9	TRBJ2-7	TGTGCCAGCAGCTTAAGCTACGAGCAGTACTTC	CASSLSYEQYF
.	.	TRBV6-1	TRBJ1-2	TGTGCCAGCAGTGAAAGGGACGGCTACACCTTC	CASSERDGYTF
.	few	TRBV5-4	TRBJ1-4	TGTGCCACCAATAATGGAGGGACGACTAATGAAAAACTGTTTTTT	CATNNGGTTNEKLFF
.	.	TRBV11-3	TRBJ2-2	TGTGCCAGCAGCCAAACGGGCGTTCAGGGAAACACCGGGGAGCTGTTTTTT	CASSQTGVQGNTGELFF
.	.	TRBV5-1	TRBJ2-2	TGCGCCAGCAGCTCCGGGACTAACACCGGGGAGCTGTTTTTT	CASSSGTNTGELFF
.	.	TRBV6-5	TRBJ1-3	TGTGCCAGCAGTTACCACGGCTCTGGAAACACCATATATTTT	CASSYHGSGNTIYF
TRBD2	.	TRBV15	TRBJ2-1	TGTGCCACCAGCAGAGATGGTAGCGGGTCCTTGAATGAGCAGTTCTTC	CATSRDGSGSLNEQFF
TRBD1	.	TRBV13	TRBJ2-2	TGTGCCAGCAGCTCAACCGGGACAGCGAACACCGGGGAGCTGTTTTTT	CASSSTGTANTGELFF
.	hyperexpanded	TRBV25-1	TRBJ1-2	TGTGCCAGCAGTGAATTGACTCTTTCAGGGAGCTACACCTTC	CASSELTLSGSYTF
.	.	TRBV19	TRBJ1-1	TGTGCCAGTAGTATAAGCTCCCCCCCAGGCTTGAACACTGAAGCTTTCTTT	CASSISSPPGLNTEAFF
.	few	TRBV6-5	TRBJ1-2	TGTGCCAGCAGTTCCCTCCAGGGGCGAATTGGCTATGGCTACACCTTC	CASSSLQGRIGYGYTF
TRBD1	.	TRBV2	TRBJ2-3	TGTGCCAGCAGGGAACAGGGGACGAGCACAGATACGCAGTATTTT	CASREQGTSTDTQYF
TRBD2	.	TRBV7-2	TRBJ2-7	TGTGCCAGCAGCCAAGGTGGGTTAGCGGGAGTCGGGCAGTACTTC	CASSQGGLAGVGQYF
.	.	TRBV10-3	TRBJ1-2	TGTGCCATCAGTGAGAAGGCTGGCTACACCTTC	CAISEKAGYTF
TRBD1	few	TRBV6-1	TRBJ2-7	TGTGCCAGCAGACAGGGGTGGGGTATATACGAGCAGTACTTC	CASRQGWGIYEQYF
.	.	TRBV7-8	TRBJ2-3	TGTGCCAGCATGAGTCCAGGCACAGATACGCAGTATTTT	CASMSPGTDTQYF
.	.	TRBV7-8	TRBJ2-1	TGTGCCAGCGGACACCACATCGGTGAGCAGTTCTTC	CASGHHIGEQFF